This T cell receptor (beta chain) is from a study of shared T cell receptors in the human thymus. Measured with immunoSEQ multiplex PCR; TCRdb has only the in-frame clones, and not every one. The sample consists of hundreds of thousands of clones, around 87% of them appearing once. V trimming: 0 bases; J trimming: 3 bases; junction bases outside the gene matches: 9. The CDR3 loop spans 17 amino acids. Germline-derived CDR1 and CDR2 are SGHTS and YDEGEE. These same records also appear under a second study, on human thymus T cells. That study adds: Obtained as resections during corrective heart surgery, the thymus tissue was then studied. Usage of V and J genes appeared biased in thymic and blood repertoires. Unrelated people showed highly overlapping thymic repertoires, related research reported.

V usage is TRBV5-8 and J usage is TRBJ2-3; TRBD2 matches at 8 bases. The source of this sequence is a boy under three years old with a congenital heart defect. Sequences were obtained from thymocytes. The CDR3 loop reads CASSLGNGGGITDTQYF. The CDR3 nucleotides read TGTGCCAGCAGCTTGGGGAATGGCGGGGGGATTACAGATACGCAGTATTTT.